Only a few counts were recorded for the clone carrying this T cell receptor beta chain. The sample originates from a study of metastatic and nonmetastatic thyroid tumors. CDR1 is LGHDT, CDR2 YNNKEL, per germline (reference sequence). The CDR3 totals 13 residues. V lost 3 bases to trimming and J lost 7 bases, with 12 bases between them. Authors' methods: To classify distant metastasis in papillary thyroid cancer, a model was built from CDR3 differences across clinicopathological groups. TCRdb re-clonotyped the PCR reads via MiXCR. These V and J calls derive from TCRdb rather than the authors' analysis. The table includes 15,000 to 20,000 clones, more than 35% detected once. Thyroid surgery was preceded by no treatment in any patient.

This clonotype was obtained from a female donor with papillary thyroid cancer or a benign thyroid nodule (not recorded which). Some clones in this sample may be carry-over from other donors' samples. Sequences were obtained from tumor tissue. The V and J genes are TRBV3-1 and TRBJ2-5, with D unresolved. CDR3 protein: CASSHSPRATQYF. The CDR3 nucleotides are TGTGCCAGCAGCCACTCTCCAAGAGCGACCCAGTACTTC.